These 14 T cell receptor beta chains share one sample of origin, sequenced in a study of T cell repertoires in cytomegalovirus infection. Antigens for these TCRs are unknown. One entry per CDR3 protein results from TCRdb running MiXCR on the reads. This sample yields approximately 990,000 distinct CDR3 sequences, of which around 29% are seen a single time; more than 12% belongs to the top ten. The input for sequencing was cultured CD8+ T cells from PBMCs, taken from culture after CMV antigen stimulation. These TCRs come from a human donor in good health (CMV status not recorded). Some clones in this sample may be carry-over from other donors' samples.

The rearrangement uses TRBV6-1 and TRBJ1-2; TRBD1 aligns across 9 bases. V lost 4 bases and J lost 8; bases outside the gene matches: 5. The CDR3 covers 13 residues. Per the germline V gene, CDR1 is MNHNS and CDR2 is SASEGT. CDR3 residues: CASSADRGFGYTF. CDR3 nucleotides: TGTGCCAGCAGTGCGGACAGGGGATTCGGCTACACCTTC.

This clonotype was detected many times. The chain couples TRBV7-6 to TRBJ2-3, with 10 bases that match TRBD2. The CDR3 extends over 14 amino acids. V trimming: 3 bases; J trimming: 3 bases; junction bases outside the gene matches: 0. Germline loops: CDR1 SGHVS, CDR2 FNYEAQ. DNA of the CDR3: TGTGCCAGCAGCTTGGGACTAGCGACAGATACGCAGTATTTT. It codes for CASSLGLATDTQYF.

V is TRBV19 and J is TRBJ2-5; 9 bases fit TRBD2. Germline trimming cut 5 bases from V and 5 bases from J; bases unmatched to any gene: 9. Germline values: CDR1 LNHDA, CDR2 SQIVND (reference sequence). This CDR3 region has 15 residues. The chain's CDR3 is CASSDLLAGGETQYF. The CDR3 region has the DNA TGTGCCAGTAGTGATCTGCTTGCGGGGGGGGAGACCCAGTACTTC. Filled out from reference TRBV19 and TRBJ2-5, the complete variable domain reads DGGITQSPKYLFRKEGQNVTLSCEQNLNHDAMYWYRQDPGQGLRLIYYSQIVNDFQKGDIAEGYSVSREKKESFPLTVTSAQKNPTAFYLCASSDLLAGGETQYFGPGTRLLVL.

The rearrangement links TRBV11-2 to TRBJ2-4; 9 bases align to TRBD1. Germline V gene lookup returns CDR1 SGHAT and CDR2 FQNNGV. This CDR3 is built from 16 residues. The junction had 8 bases not matched to a gene; V was cut back by 1 base and J by 7 bases. The CDR3 nucleotides read TGTGCCAGCAGCTTAGGTTTAAGACAGGGGGGCAACATTCAGTACTTC. It specifies CASSLGLRQGGNIQYF.

The gene calls are TRBV11-3 and TRBJ2-1, with unresolved D. Germline V gene sequence: CDR1 SGHNT, CDR2 YENEEA. CDR3 size: 17 residues. With 5 bases removed from V and 2 bases from J, the gap between germline ends came to 19 bases. The CDR3 bases are TGTGCCAGCAGCCCACCCCCGCCGGCAGTAACCTACAATGAGCAGTTCTTC. It translates to CASSPPPPAVTYNEQFF. The full variable domain, completed using reference TRBV11-3 and TRBJ2-1, is EAGVVQSPRYKIIEKKQPVAFWCNPISGHNTLYWYLQNLGQGPELLIRYENEEAVDDSQLPKDRFSAERLKGVDSTLKIQPAELGDSAVYLCASSPPPPAVTYNEQFFGPGTRLTVL.

The V gene is TRBV12-3 or TRBV12-4, the J gene TRBJ2-7, with 7 bases fitting TRBD1. The CDR3 sequence is 14 residues long. V dropped 3 bases and J dropped 2; count of bases not matched to a gene: 4. The CDR3 nucleotides read TGTGCCAGCAGTTTTGGGACAGACACCTACGAGCAGTACGTC. As protein: CASSFGTDTYEQYV.

This clonotype has just a few counts. The chain links TRBV5-5 to TRBJ1-1; D unclear. Germline V gene sequence: CDR1 SGHKS, CDR2 YYEKEE (reference sequence). This CDR3 region has 12 residues. The ends were cut back, 4 bases at V and 8 bases at J, with 12 bases in the middle. CDR3 sequence: CASSGERAEAFF. As DNA, the CDR3 is TGTGCCAGCAGCGGGGAGAGGGCCGAAGCTTTCTTT.

The rearrangement joins TRBV7-6 to TRBJ2-3; D possibly corresponds to TRBD2 (5 bases). With 1 base removed from V and 2 bases from J, the gap between germline ends came to 7 bases. Germline V CDR1 and CDR2: SGHVS, FNYEAQ. This CDR3 contains 14 residues. CDR3 bases: TGTGCCAGCAGCTTAGTACTAGACACAGATACGCAGTATTTT. As protein: CASSLVLDTDTQYF.

The rearrangement links TRBV6-2 or TRBV6-3 to TRBJ1-2; D is undetermined. The CDR3 spans 14 residues. The germline V gene has CDR1 MNHEY and CDR2 SVGEGT. Trimming took 6 bases from V and 4 from J, leaving 15 bases between them. CDR3 in amino acids: CASSSPDRPYGYTF. The CDR3 DNA sequence: TGTGCCAGCAGCTCGCCCGACCGACCCTATGGCTACACCTTC.

This clonotype has more than one count but fewer than ten. The chain uses TRBV5-4 and TRBJ1-2; D is undetermined. The CDR3 loop spans 12 amino acids. V lost 1 base, J lost 8 bases, and 9 bases lay in between. Germline lookup yields CDR1 SGHNT and CDR2 YYREEE (reference sequence). CDR3 in DNA: TGTGCCAGCAGCTTGTCAGAAAGCGGCTACACCTTC. Its translation is CASSLSESGYTF.

The chain couples TRBV7-6 to TRBJ1-2; D call uncertain. Looked up from germline, CDR1 is SGHVS and CDR2 is FNYEAQ. With 5 bases removed from V and 2 bases from J, the gap between germline ends came to 15 bases. The length of the CDR3 is 15 residues. DNA of the CDR3: TGTGCCAGCAGCCCCGGCTTCTCGGAGAACTATGGCTACACCTTC. This codes for CASSPGFSENYGYTF.

The chain uses TRBV2 and TRBJ2-4; D perhaps matches TRBD1 (5 bases). Trimming shortened V by 4 bases and J by 7 bases, and 8 bases separated the two germline ends. CDR3 length: 12 amino acids. CDR1 and CDR2 (germline): SNHLY, FYNNEI. The CDR3 sequence: CASSGGHNIQYF. The CDR3 coding sequence is TGTGCCAGCAGTGGGGGCCACAACATTCAGTACTTC.

This chain joins TRBV12-3 or TRBV12-4 and TRBJ1-3; D is uncertain. Trimming took off 8 bases at V and 4 bases at J, with 21 bases between the two ends. This CDR3 spans 16 amino acids. CDR3 amino acids: CASPEPSGVSGNTIYF. CDR3 sequence (DNA): TGTGCCAGCCCCGAGCCCAGCGGGGTATCCGGAAACACCATATATTTT.

V usage is TRBV25-1 and J usage is TRBJ2-5; 8 bases agree with TRBD2. The ends lost 1 base at V and 5 bases at J; junction bases unmatched: 3. The CDR3 spans 14 residues. Per the germline V gene, CDR1 is MGHDK and CDR2 is SYGVNS. In DNA, the CDR3 is TGTGCCAGCAGTGAATTCGGCGGGGGGGAGACCCAGTACTTC. Protein sequence: CASSEFGGGETQYF. Full variable domain (remainder filled in from reference TRBV25-1 and TRBJ2-5): EADIYQTPRYLVIGTGKKITLECSQTMGHDKMYWYQQDPGMELHLIHYSYGVNSTEKGDLSSESTVSRIRTEHFPLTLESARPSHTSQYLCASSEFGGGETQYFGPGTRLLVL.